These T cell receptor beta chains were read from a single sample in a study of shared clonotypes between healthy human individuals. TCRdb keeps only in-frame clones here, not all; method: immunoSEQ multiplex PCR. The sample has nearly 2 million clones, over 85% seen once; the top ten hold 1% to 1.5%. Specimen: naive CD8+ T cells sorted from blood. The receptors derive from a man in his late teens or twenties in good health. CDR3s include the opening cysteine and the closing phenylalanine or tryptophan.

>TRBJ2-7|TRBV10-2|14
CASSSGLAGYEQYF
>TRBJ1-2|TRBV5-6|12
CASSLADDGYTF
>TRBJ2-6|TRBV9|16
CASSSPPGAGANVLTF
>TRBJ2-3|TRBV10-3|12
CATWGVADTQYF
>TRBJ2-1|TRBV18|14
CASSPVAVGYEQFF
>TRBJ1-6|TRBV4-1|15
CASSLRQGDNSPLHF
>TRBJ2-1|TRBV5-1|16
CASSLRGPAAYNEQFF
>TRBJ1-2|TRBV5-4|14
CASSLEAGGYGYTF
>TRBJ1-1|TRBV7-9|15
CASSLLTGDYTEAFF
>TRBJ2-7|TRBV27|16
CASSRTPGTGVHEQYF